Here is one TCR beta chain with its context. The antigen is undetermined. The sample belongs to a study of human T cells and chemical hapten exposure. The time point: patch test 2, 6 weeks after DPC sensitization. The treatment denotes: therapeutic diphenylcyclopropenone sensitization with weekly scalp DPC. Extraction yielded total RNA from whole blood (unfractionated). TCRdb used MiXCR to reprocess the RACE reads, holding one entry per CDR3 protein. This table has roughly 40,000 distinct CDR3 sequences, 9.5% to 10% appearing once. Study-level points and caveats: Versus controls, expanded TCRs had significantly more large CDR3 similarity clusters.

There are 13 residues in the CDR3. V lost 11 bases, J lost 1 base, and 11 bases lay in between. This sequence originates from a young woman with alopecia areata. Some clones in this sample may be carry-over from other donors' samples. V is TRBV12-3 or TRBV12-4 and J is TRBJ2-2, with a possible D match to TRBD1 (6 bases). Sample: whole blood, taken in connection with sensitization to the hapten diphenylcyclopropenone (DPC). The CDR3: CASTGQNTGELFF. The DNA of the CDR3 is TGTGCCTCGACGGGACAGAACACCGGGGAGCTGTTTTTT.